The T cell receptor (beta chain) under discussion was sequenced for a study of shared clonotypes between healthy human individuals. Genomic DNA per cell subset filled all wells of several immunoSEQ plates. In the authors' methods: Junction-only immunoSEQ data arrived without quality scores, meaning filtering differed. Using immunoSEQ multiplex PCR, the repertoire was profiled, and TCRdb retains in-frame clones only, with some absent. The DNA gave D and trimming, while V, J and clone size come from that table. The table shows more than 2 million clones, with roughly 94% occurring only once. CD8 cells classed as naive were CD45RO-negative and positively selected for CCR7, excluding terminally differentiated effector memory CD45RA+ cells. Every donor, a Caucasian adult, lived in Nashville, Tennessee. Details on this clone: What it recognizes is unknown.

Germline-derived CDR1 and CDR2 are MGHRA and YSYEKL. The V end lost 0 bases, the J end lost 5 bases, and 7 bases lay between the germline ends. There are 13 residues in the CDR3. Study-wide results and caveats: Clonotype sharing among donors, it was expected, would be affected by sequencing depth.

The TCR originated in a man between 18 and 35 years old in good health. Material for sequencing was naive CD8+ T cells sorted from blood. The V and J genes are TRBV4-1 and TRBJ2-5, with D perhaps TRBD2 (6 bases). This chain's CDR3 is CASSQDGGETQYF. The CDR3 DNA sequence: TGCGCCAGCAGCCAAGATGGAGGGGAGACCCAGTACTTC.